The rows below give T cell receptor beta chains drawn from one sample of a study of T-cell memory formation after mild COVID-19. TCRdb used MiXCR to reprocess the 5' RACE reads, holding one entry per CDR3 protein. The table records a few hundred thousand distinct CDR3 sequences, more than 15% of them present only once. The specimen was PBMCs or a T cell subset sorted from them (not recorded which). These receptor sequences come from a man younger than 35 who had mild COVID-19 (a few samples of this study predate the infection). Cell type and time point are not known. CDR3s include the opening cysteine and the closing phenylalanine or tryptophan. D genes are given only for firm matches. Part of the rows lack a size; the others show once, few, many or a class for expanded clones.

TRBD1,TRBV7-2,TRBJ1-6,-,CASSLRTGGYSPLHF,TGTGCCAGCAGCCTCCGCACAGGGGGCTATTCACCCCTCCACTTT
-,TRBV12-3/TRBV12-4,TRBJ2-3,-,CASTRTEGPAGMQYF,TGTGCCAGCACCCGGACAGAGGGCCCGGCGGGAATGCAGTATTTT
TRBD2,TRBV24-1,TRBJ2-1,-,CATSDLSASGGANEQFF,TGTGCCACCAGTGATTTATCGGCTAGCGGGGGGGCCAATGAGCAGTTCTTC
-,TRBV4-2,TRBJ2-7,-,CASSQAELAYEQYF,TGTGCCAGCAGCCAAGCGGAGCTGGCCTACGAGCAGTACTTC
TRBD1,TRBV4-3,TRBJ1-2,-,CASSHRTGEYGYTF,TGCGCCAGCAGCCACCGGACAGGGGAGTATGGCTACACCTTC
TRBD1,TRBV20-1,TRBJ1-1,-,CSARDPAGGRTEAFF,TGCAGTGCTAGAGATCCCGCAGGGGGCCGGACTGAAGCTTTCTTT
-,TRBV9,TRBJ2-5,few,CASTGGGSRETQYF,TGTGCCAGCACCGGTGGGGGGAGTCGCGAGACCCAGTACTTC
-,TRBV5-6,TRBJ2-3,-,CASSYERTDTQYF,TGTGCCAGCAGCTACGAGAGGACAGATACGCAGTATTTT
-,TRBV20-1,TRBJ1-4,-,CSASGAATGKLFF,TGCAGTGCTAGTGGGGCCGCGACCGGAAAACTGTTTTTT
-,TRBV12-3/TRBV12-4,TRBJ2-3,many,CASFTTDTDTQYF,TGTGCCAGCTTTACTACCGACACAGATACGCAGTATTTT
-,TRBV23-1,TRBJ1-3,-,CANTGTGRENTIYF,TGCGCCAACACAGGAACAGGGAGAGAAAACACCATATATTTT
-,TRBV9,TRBJ2-2,-,CASTRSTGVNTGELFF,TGTGCCAGCACGCGATCAACAGGTGTGAACACCGGGGAGCTGTTTTTT
-,TRBV5-6,TRBJ1-1,-,CASSLNAGVEAFF,TGTGCCAGCAGCTTGAATGCAGGGGTTGAAGCTTTCTTT
-,TRBV5-1,TRBJ2-3,few,CASSLGQLNTDTQYF,TGCGCCAGCAGCTTGGGACAGCTCAACACAGATACGCAGTATTTT
TRBD2,TRBV3-1,TRBJ2-5,-,CASSQEGGGETQYF,TGTGCCAGCAGCCAAGAGGGGGGGGGAGAGACCCAGTACTTC
-,TRBV6-2/TRBV6-3,TRBJ2-1,-,CASSYWGLREQFF,TGTGCCAGCAGTTACTGGGGTCTTCGCGAGCAGTTCTTC
-,TRBV28,TRBJ1-1,many,CASSLGGVRTEAFF,TGTGCCAGCAGTTTAGGAGGGGTGAGAACTGAAGCTTTCTTT
TRBD1,TRBV5-1,TRBJ1-4,many,CASSLQGTGGNEKLFF,TGCGCCAGCAGCCTACAAGGAACAGGGGGTAATGAAAAACTGTTTTTT
-,TRBV4-1,TRBJ2-1,few,CASSLGHSSYNEQFF,TGCGCCAGCAGCCTAGGACACAGCTCCTACAATGAGCAGTTCTTC
-,TRBV24-1,TRBJ2-3,few,CATSVPSKTDTQYF,TGTGCCACCAGTGTTCCCTCAAAAACAGATACGCAGTATTTT
-,TRBV12-3/TRBV12-4,TRBJ1-1,-,CASSWAPGNAFF,TGTGCCAGCAGCTGGGCTCCGGGGAATGCTTTCTTT
TRBD1,TRBV27,TRBJ2-1,-,CASSLSRTGGRGEQFF,TGTGCCAGCAGTTTATCTCGGACAGGGGGCCGGGGTGAGCAGTTCTTC
-,TRBV6-5,TRBJ2-5,-,CASSYDRFRQETQYF,TGTGCCAGCAGTTACGATCGCTTTCGCCAAGAGACCCAGTACTTC
TRBD2,TRBV3-1,TRBJ2-5,many,CASSQDRTSGGIEETQYF,TGTGCCAGCAGCCAAGATCGGACTAGCGGGGGGATAGAAGAGACCCAGTACTTC
-,TRBV10-3,TRBJ2-3,-,CAIPLAPPGLTDTQYF,TGTGCCATCCCCCTGGCGCCGCCAGGGCTCACAGATACGCAGTATTTT
-,TRBV7-9,TRBJ2-5,few,CASSERGLETQYF,TGTGCCAGCAGCGAGAGGGGCCTGGAGACCCAGTACTTC
-,TRBV4-1,TRBJ1-1,-,CASSQGGSEAFF,TGCGCCAGCAGCCAAGGAGGAAGTGAAGCTTTCTTT
-,TRBV10-2,TRBJ1-1,-,CASTDRLRAFF,TGCGCCAGCACCGACCGACTGAGAGCTTTCTTT
TRBD2,TRBV24-1,TRBJ2-1,many,CATSDSGLADNEQFF,TGTGCCACCAGTGATTCGGGACTAGCGGACAATGAGCAGTTCTTC
-,TRBV27,TRBJ2-5,-,CASSSLSLWTEKETQYF,TGTGCCAGCAGTTCACTATCCCTGTGGACGGAAAAAGAGACCCAGTACTTC
TRBD2,TRBV11-2,TRBJ2-1,few,CASSRGTSGASSYNEQFF,TGTGCCAGCAGCAGGGGGACTAGCGGGGCCTCCTCCTACAATGAGCAGTTCTTC
-,TRBV7-6,TRBJ1-1,few,CASSLARGNTEAFF,TGTGCCAGCAGCTTAGCGAGGGGGAACACTGAAGCTTTCTTT
-,TRBV12-3/TRBV12-4,TRBJ2-5,-,CASSKDLNLETQYF,TGTGCCAGCAGTAAGGACCTGAATCTTGAGACCCAGTACTTC
-,TRBV6-6,TRBJ2-3,-,CASSPPRGLQDTDTQYF,TGTGCCAGCAGTCCCCCTCGAGGCCTCCAGGACACAGATACGCAGTATTTT
-,TRBV27,TRBJ2-7,few,CASSFASGTPTYEQYF,TGTGCCAGCAGTTTCGCATCCGGGACACCAACCTACGAGCAGTACTTC
TRBD1,TRBV6-4,TRBJ1-5,-,CASRKTPGQGSGPQHF,TGTGCCAGCCGCAAGACTCCGGGACAGGGCTCAGGGCCCCAGCATTTT
-,TRBV9,TRBJ1-2,-,CASSASGTLGYTF,TGTGCCAGCAGCGCCTCCGGGACTCTTGGCTACACCTTC